Listed here is a single T cell receptor beta chain. Its antigen has not been determined. Within one base of it there is no much larger clone, and no base qualities were kept. The data belong to a study of T-cell memory formation after mild COVID-19 (dated by TCRdb to the early 2020s). Looking at the study overall: Most TCR sequence clusters were specific to one of the two donors. Two young, previously healthy adult volunteers made up the cohort, one male and one female. T-cell clones expanding and contracting after mild COVID-19 in a couple of donors were tracked by longitudinal TCRalpha and TCRbeta repertoire sequencing.

Study-level results and caveats: Only a couple of mild cases were covered in the study, and larger cohorts including severe cases with pre-infection samples were considered necessary. SARS-CoV-2 specificity was not confirmed for the second-wave clones peaking on day 37. Some responding clones were found in pre-infection memory, which suggests that pre-existing cross-reactive memory T cells took part in the SARS-CoV-2 response. Clones contracting from day 15 to 85 had balanced CD4/CD8 phenotypes, while a second wave expanding from day 15 to 37 was biased towards CD4+. Contracting CD4+ clones were found mainly in CM and EM memory subsets, while CD8+ clones were enriched in EMRA.

PBMCs were isolated by Ficoll-Paque density gradient centrifugation. The sequencing machine was an Illumina NovaSeq 6000. Using 5'RACE with constant-segment primers, TCRalpha and TCRbeta cDNA libraries were constructed, with sample barcodes and unique molecular identifiers added in the process. RNA was extracted from every sample with Trizol reagent. Library amplification was performed in two PCR steps, and a second sample barcode and Illumina TruSeq adapters were introduced in the second step. Sequencing of libraries was performed on an Illumina NovaSeq with 2 x 150 bp paired-end reads. Under the source paper's analysis protocol: The reads were demultiplexed and collapsed into UMI-guided consensus sequences using migec v1.2.7. Using mixcr v2.1.11, the UMI consensuses were aligned to TRA and TRB V and J templates and assembled into clonotypes. A clonotype was counted as expanded or contracted only if both edgeR and NoisET called the change significant, with noise models trained on biological replicates. For edgeR calls, the thresholds were a false discovery rate-adjusted p below 0.01 and a log2 fold-change of 1. As an exploratory analysis of dynamics, PCA with hierarchical clustering was applied to max-normalized trajectories of the 1000 most abundant clonotypes. The CD4 or CD8 phenotype of responding clones was assigned using the separately sequenced CD4+ and CD8+ repertoires. TCRdb reprocessed the public reads (quality trimming at Q25 with fastp, clone calling with MiXCR) and kept in-frame beta chains. Every CDR3 protein is listed once, alongside the most common genes and DNA of its rows. The V and J calls were not made by the authors but by TCRdb's processing. In this sample the table shows hundreds of thousands of distinct CDR3 sequences, about 20% of which occur a single time. Clones ranked in the top ten supply 7% to 9% of the sample.

Trimming takes 3 bases off V and 0 bases off J; junction bases not matched to a gene: 3. Including the terminal cysteine and phenylalanine, the CDR3 comprises 16 residues. CDR3 DNA only is kept here, 48 bases in frame from base 1. According to the germline V gene, CDR1 reads SGHNT and CDR2 reads YENEEA. Material: PBMCs or a T cell subset sorted from them (not recorded which). This sequence was found in an adult woman who had mild COVID-19 (a few samples of this study predate the infection). The sample titles of this study are shuffled in the database, so cell type and time point are left out; the donor was told from shared clones. This receptor chain uses TRBV11-3 and TRBJ2-3, and 10 junctional nucleotides match TRBD2. The CDR3 protein sequence reads: CASSLGLAPSTDTQYF. The nucleotide sequence reads TGTGCCAGCAGCTTGGGACTAGCGCCTAGCACAGATACGCAGTATTTT.